This T cell receptor beta chain was documented in a study of T cell changes during pregnancy in multiple sclerosis. V was clipped by 5 bases and J by 7 bases; unmatched bases: 18. The germline gives CDR1 SGHTA, CDR2 FQGTGA. The CDR3 is 17 amino acids. The data were produced by immunoSEQ multiplex PCR, yet TCRdb's version contains in-frame clones alone and is incomplete. The repertoire has 40,000 to 60,000 clones, 92% of them found once; the top ten carry 0.8% to 1%. The source is a female donor with multiple sclerosis, enrolled in a pregnancy study. The sequenced sample was peripheral blood, obtained after pregnancy. This sequence joins TRBV7-3 and TRBJ1-2; 8 nucleotides line up with TRBD1. In DNA, the CDR3 is TGTGCCAGCAGCCCCGGCGGGACAGGCGTGGGATTGGGTGGCTACACCTTC. Translating gives CASSPGGTGVGLGGYTF.